A selection of T cell receptor beta chains follows, all from one sample in a study of OX40 agonist ivuxolimab in advanced cancers. Here immunoSEQ multiplex PCR was the method, and the copy in TCRdb shows in-frame clones only, minus some. The sample holds 100,000 or so clones, around nine tenths seen once. Sample: CD4+ or CD8+ T cells sorted from blood, taken in a trial of the OX40 agonist ivuxolimab. The receptor set was obtained from an adult with an advanced solid tumor such as melanoma, head and neck, liver or kidney cancer. Each CDR3 is given with its conserved first and last residue. Each record gives: J gene, clone size, D gene, V gene, CDR3 DNA, CDR3 protein. D genes are given only for firm matches. Size tells how often a clone was seen (once, few, many) or the class of an expanded clone, and some rows leave it out.

TRBJ2-1 | - | - | TRBV4-2 | TGTGCCAGCAGCCAAGAGACAGCGGCTTACAATGAGCAGTTCTTC | CASSQETAAYNEQFF
TRBJ1-1 | - | TRBD1 | TRBV7-8 | TGTGCCAGCAGCCGACAGGGTACTGAAGCTTTCTTT | CASSRQGTEAFF
TRBJ1-2 | few | TRBD1 | TRBV6-5 | TGTGCCAGCACCAGGACAGGGGAGAACTATGGCTACACCTTC | CASTRTGENYGYTF
TRBJ1-1 | - | - | TRBV13 | TGTGCCAGCAGCTTAGGGACAGAAGCTTTCTTT | CASSLGTEAFF
TRBJ2-3 | - | - | TRBV9 | TGTGCCAGCAGCCCCCAGGGGGGTCCAGATACGCAGTATTTT | CASSPQGGPDTQYF
TRBJ2-6 | - | - | TRBV6-6 | TGTGCCAGCAGGGGGCAGGGGTTGGCTGGGGCCAACGTCCTGACTTTC | CASRGQGLAGANVLTF
TRBJ1-5 | - | TRBD1 | TRBV30 | TGTGCCTGGGGAGGACAGGGTCTGAGCAATCAGCCCCAGCATTTT | CAWGGQGLSNQPQHF
TRBJ2-6 | - | - | TRBV27 | TGTGCCACCCGTAACGTCTATTCTGGGGCCAACGTCCTGACTTTC | CATRNVYSGANVLTF
TRBJ2-7 | - | - | TRBV11-2 | TGTGCCAGCAGCCGTCCGGGCTCGGGCGAGCAGTACTTC | CASSRPGSGEQYF
TRBJ2-5 | - | - | TRBV4-1 | TGCGCCAGCAGCCAAGATGCCAGAGCCCAAGAGACCCAGTACTTC | CASSQDARAQETQYF
TRBJ2-7 | - | TRBD1 | TRBV6-5 | TGTGCCAGCAGTTACGGGACAGGGGGTGCCTACGAGCAGTACTTC | CASSYGTGGAYEQYF
TRBJ2-1 | - | - | TRBV6-5 | TGTGCCAGCAGTTACGGTAGCGTCTACAATGAGCAGTTCTTC | CASSYGSVYNEQFF
TRBJ2-5 | - | TRBD2 | TRBV7-7 | TGTGCTAGCAGCTTCGGAGGCGGGACTAGCACTGAGACCCAGTACTTC | CASSFGGGTSTETQYF
TRBJ2-3 | - | TRBD2 | TRBV30 | TGTGCCTCCTCGGTAGCGGGGGCCCGCACAGATACGCAGTATTTT | CASSVAGARTDTQYF
TRBJ1-3 | - | TRBD1 | TRBV10-3 | TGTGCCATCAGTGACACCGGACGGGACAGCTGGGGAAACACCATATATTTT | CAISDTGRDSWGNTIYF
TRBJ1-2 | once | - | TRBV5-6 | TGTGCCAGCAGCTCCACAGGCGAACGAGGCTACACCTTC | CASSSTGERGYTF
TRBJ2-3 | - | TRBD2 | TRBV7-2 | TGTGCCAGCAGCTACGGGGGGTTAGCTACGCAGTATTTT | CASSYGGLATQYF
TRBJ1-3 | - | TRBD1 | TRBV5-6 | TGTGCCAGCAGTCGGGACAGCCTACGCCCTGGAAACACCATATATTTT | CASSRDSLRPGNTIYF
TRBJ1-6 | - | - | TRBV6-6 | TGTGCCAGCACCACCTTCAAGCCAGGCCATTCACCCCTCCACTTT | CASTTFKPGHSPLHF
TRBJ2-7 | - | - | TRBV29-1 | TGCAGCGCATGGATGTTGGGTGGGCAGTACTTC | CSAWMLGGQYF
TRBJ2-3 | - | TRBD2 | TRBV5-1 | TGCGCCAGCACCGGGACTAGCGCGAATACGCAGTATTTT | CASTGTSANTQYF
TRBJ1-2 | once | - | TRBV29-1 | TGCAGCGTTGAGTCCAGGGCGGGGGGAGGCTACACCTTC | CSVESRAGGGYTF
TRBJ2-3 | - | TRBD2 | TRBV6-6 | TGTGCCAGCAGTTACAGGGGGACTAGCCCAGATACGCAGTATTTT | CASSYRGTSPDTQYF
TRBJ1-2 | - | TRBD1 | TRBV10-3 | TGTGCCATCAGTGAGTCCGACAGGGGGCTTGGCTACACCTTC | CAISESDRGLGYTF
TRBJ2-3 | - | - | TRBV13 | TGTGCCAGCAGCTGGTCATGGGAGGAGGGAAACACAGATACGCAGTATTTT | CASSWSWEEGNTDTQYF
TRBJ1-4 | - | - | TRBV19 | TGTGCCAGTATCCGACAGTACCTCGCTAATGAAAAACTGTTTTTT | CASIRQYLANEKLFF
TRBJ2-5 | - | - | TRBV2 | TGTGCCAGCAGTAGTTCGGGGGAGACCCAGTACTTC | CASSSSGETQYF
TRBJ2-1 | - | TRBD2 | TRBV5-4 | TGTGCCAGCAGCTTGGCTACTAGCGGCTACAATGAGCAGTTCTTC | CASSLATSGYNEQFF
TRBJ2-2 | - | TRBD2 | TRBV6-1 | TGTGCCAGCAACCCACGGACTAGCGTCAACGGGGAGCTGTTTTTT | CASNPRTSVNGELFF
TRBJ2-6 | - | - | TRBV4-3 | TGCGCCAGCAGCCAAGAAGGGGGTTGGGCCAACGTCCTGACTTTC | CASSQEGGWANVLTF
TRBJ2-7 | - | - | TRBV19 | TGTGCCAGTAGTATATCCGGACAGTCGAGCTCCTACGAGCAGTACTTC | CASSISGQSSSYEQYF
TRBJ2-7 | - | - | TRBV13 | TGTGCCAGCAGCTTAATGACACTCGATGACGAGCAGTACTTC | CASSLMTLDDEQYF
TRBJ1-3 | - | TRBD1 | TRBV27 | TGTGCCAGCAGTTTACGAGACAGGGCGACTGACACCATATATTTT | CASSLRDRATDTIYF
TRBJ1-1 | - | - | TRBV7-9 | TGTGCCAGCAGCCTCAACACTGAAGCTTTCTTT | CASSLNTEAFF
TRBJ1-4 | - | TRBD1 | TRBV2 | TGTGCCAGCGGGGGACAGGCCTTTAATGAAAAACTGTTTTTT | CASGGQAFNEKLFF
TRBJ1-6 | - | - | TRBV7-9 | TGTGCCAGCAGCCGCGAGACAGGACTTAATTCACCCCTCCACTTT | CASSRETGLNSPLHF
TRBJ2-7 | - | - | TRBV7-3 | TGTGCCAGCAGCTTAATTCCAGGGGACGAGCAGTACTTC | CASSLIPGDEQYF
TRBJ1-5 | - | - | TRBV7-6 | TGTGCCAGCAGCTTAGGGACAATCGAGAGCAATCAGCCCCAGCATTTT | CASSLGTIESNQPQHF